This T cell receptor (beta chain) emerged from a study of human thymus T cells. General observations from the study: There appeared to be biased usage of V and J genes in thymic and blood repertoires.

For this clone: The antigen remains unidentified.

The thymus tissue came from resections taken during corrective heart surgery. Germline V gives CDR1 SGHDN, CDR2 FVKESK. The CDR3 consists of 13 residues. V was trimmed by 2 bases and J by 3 bases, leaving 7 bases between them. This table comes from immunoSEQ multiplex PCR, and its TCRdb copy is limited to in-frame clones, with some not included. The sample has tens of thousands of clones; just over 95% are singletons. This chain joins TRBV14 and TRBJ1-1; D gene ambiguous. The receptor's source is a boy under two years old with a congenital heart defect but otherwise immunologically healthy. The sequenced material came from thymus tissue. The CDR3 DNA follows: TGTGCCAGCAGCCAACTGACGGACACTGAAGCTTTCTTT. It specifies CASSQLTDTEAFF.